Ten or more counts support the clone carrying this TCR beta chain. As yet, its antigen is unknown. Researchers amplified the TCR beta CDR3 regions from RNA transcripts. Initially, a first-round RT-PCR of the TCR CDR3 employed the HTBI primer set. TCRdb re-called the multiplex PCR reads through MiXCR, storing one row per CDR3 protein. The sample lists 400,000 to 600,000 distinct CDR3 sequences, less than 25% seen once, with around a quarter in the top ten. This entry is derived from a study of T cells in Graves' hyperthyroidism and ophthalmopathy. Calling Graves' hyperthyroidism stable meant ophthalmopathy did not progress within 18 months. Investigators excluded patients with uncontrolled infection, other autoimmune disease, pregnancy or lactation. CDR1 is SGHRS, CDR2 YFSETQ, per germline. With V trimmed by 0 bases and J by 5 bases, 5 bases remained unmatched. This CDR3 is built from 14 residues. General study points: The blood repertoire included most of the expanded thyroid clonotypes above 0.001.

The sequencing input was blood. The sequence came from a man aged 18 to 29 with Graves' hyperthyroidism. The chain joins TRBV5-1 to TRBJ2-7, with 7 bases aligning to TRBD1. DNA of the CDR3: TGCGCCAGCAGCTTGGAAAATGACAGGGACGAGCAGTACTTC. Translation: CASSLENDRDEQYF.